What follows is one TCR beta chain and its context. The antigen remains undetermined. The CDR3 covers 11 residues. Germline CDR1 SQVTM, CDR2 ANQGSEA. The ends lost 4 bases at V and 8 bases at J; junction bases unmatched: 4. These data come from a study of identical twins. Study-wide findings and caveats: Monozygotic twin pairs showed more out-of-frame TCR alpha sharing than models estimated.

TCRdb fed the 5' RACE reads into MiXCR, producing one record per CDR3 protein. Of around 570,000 distinct CDR3 sequences listed, 9% to 10% are singletons. The same sample was also studied in work on yellow fever vaccine responses in identical twins.

The source is a woman between 18 and 29 years old in good health. V and J are TRBV29-1 and TRBJ1-2, with 7 bases lining up with TRBD1. Sequenced material: PBMCs. The CDR3 nucleotides read TGCAGCGTTGGGCAGGGGGACGGCTACACCTTC. Translated: CSVGQGDGYTF.